Listed below are T cell receptor beta chains from one sample, sequenced in a study of T cell changes during pregnancy in multiple sclerosis. Sequencing used immunoSEQ multiplex PCR; TCRdb keeps in-frame clones, though not all of them. The sample records 69,000 or so clones, approximately 92% being singletons. The starting material was peripheral blood, obtained before pregnancy. The source is a female donor with multiple sclerosis, enrolled in a pregnancy study. Each CDR3 is given with its conserved first and last residue.

v_call: TRBV29-1; j_call: TRBJ1-5; cdr3_aa: CSVAIGTDQPQHF
v_call: TRBV9; j_call: TRBJ1-2; cdr3_aa: CASSVDHRGDGYTF
v_call: TRBV11-3; j_call: TRBJ2-7; cdr3_aa: CASSLGGWEQYF
v_call: TRBV6-5; j_call: TRBJ2-1; cdr3_aa: CASSNRDRSYNEQFF
v_call: TRBV18; j_call: TRBJ1-1; cdr3_aa: CASSPGITEAFF
v_call: TRBV5-1; j_call: TRBJ1-2; cdr3_aa: CASSVDRGQIGGYTF
v_call: TRBV5-1; j_call: TRBJ1-5; cdr3_aa: CASSLGGLRGNQPQHF
v_call: TRBV15; j_call: TRBJ1-4; cdr3_aa: CATRDREKLFF
v_call: TRBV29-1; j_call: TRBJ2-7; cdr3_aa: CSAAEATGGYEQYF
v_call: TRBV6-1; j_call: TRBJ1-5; cdr3_aa: CASSGGQGVSNQPQHF
v_call: TRBV7-2; j_call: TRBJ2-1; cdr3_aa: CASSVNRPGQWFF
v_call: TRBV2; j_call: TRBJ2-7; cdr3_aa: CASSVAAGTYEQYF
v_call: TRBV18; j_call: TRBJ2-1; cdr3_aa: CASSPLEASGSSSYNEQFF
v_call: TRBV7-2; j_call: TRBJ1-1; cdr3_aa: CASSSSDRALTEAFF
v_call: TRBV5-6; j_call: TRBJ1-5; cdr3_aa: CASSSGQGRLGNQPQHF
v_call: TRBV5-6; j_call: TRBJ2-5; cdr3_aa: CASSSPGTGGETQYF
v_call: TRBV19; j_call: TRBJ1-2; cdr3_aa: CASSSPGQHLYGYTF
v_call: TRBV4-3; j_call: TRBJ2-3; cdr3_aa: CASSPGRTGGTDTQYF
v_call: TRBV5-1; j_call: TRBJ2-2; cdr3_aa: CASSSTPTQTNTGELFF
v_call: TRBV9; j_call: TRBJ2-5; cdr3_aa: CASSVGRAFVETQYF
v_call: TRBV27; j_call: TRBJ2-7; cdr3_aa: CASSRSGTTYEQYF
v_call: TRBV7-6; j_call: TRBJ2-5; cdr3_aa: CASSRTAQETQYF
v_call: TRBV5-1; j_call: TRBJ2-7; cdr3_aa: CASTVGQGAGSYEQYF
v_call: TRBV27; j_call: TRBJ1-1; cdr3_aa: CASSLSSRSEAFF